This T cell receptor (beta chain) was found in a study of T-cell memory formation after mild COVID-19. At the level of the study: TCR clusters mostly belonged to single donors. The study's findings and limits: Several responding clones turned up in pre-infection memory, indicating that cross-reactive memory may have taken part. The study found contracting CD4+ clones mainly in CM and EM and contracting CD8+ clones in EMRA. The authors did not confirm SARS-CoV-2 specificity of second-wave clones peaking day 37.

This clonotype was recorded many times. The antigen remains unidentified. TCRdb reanalysed the 5' RACE reads using MiXCR and keeps one entry per CDR3 protein. The sample has some 40,000 distinct CDR3 sequences; under 7.5% are singletons. This CDR3 spans 17 amino acids. J lost 4 bases, V lost 9 bases, and 16 bases had no gene match. The V gene is TRBV12-3 or TRBV12-4, the J gene TRBJ2-2; 8 positions agree with TRBD1. Material: PBMCs or a T cell subset sorted from them (not recorded which). The sequence came from a man aged 18 to 29 who had mild COVID-19 (a few samples of this study predate the infection). Cell type and time point are not known. In DNA form, the CDR3 reads TGTGCCAGTAAACCGCCCGCCGGGACAGGACGCACCGGGGAGCTGTTTTTT. The encoded protein is CASKPPAGTGRTGELFF.